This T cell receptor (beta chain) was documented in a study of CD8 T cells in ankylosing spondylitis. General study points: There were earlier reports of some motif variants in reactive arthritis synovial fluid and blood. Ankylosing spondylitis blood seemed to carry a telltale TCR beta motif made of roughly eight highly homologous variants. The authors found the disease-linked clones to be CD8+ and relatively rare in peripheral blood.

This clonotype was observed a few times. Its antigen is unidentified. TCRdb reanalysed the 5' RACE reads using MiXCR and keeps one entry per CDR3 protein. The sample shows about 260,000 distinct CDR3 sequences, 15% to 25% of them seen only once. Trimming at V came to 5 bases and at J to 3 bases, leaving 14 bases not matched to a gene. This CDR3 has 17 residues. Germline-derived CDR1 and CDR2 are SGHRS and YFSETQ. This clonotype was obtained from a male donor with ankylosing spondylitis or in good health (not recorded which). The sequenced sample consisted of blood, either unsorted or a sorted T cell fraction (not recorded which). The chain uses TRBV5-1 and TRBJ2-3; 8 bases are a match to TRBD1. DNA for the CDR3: TGCGCCAGCAGTCGGCAGACAGGGGCGATGTCGACAGATACGCAGTATTTT. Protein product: CASSRQTGAMSTDTQYF.